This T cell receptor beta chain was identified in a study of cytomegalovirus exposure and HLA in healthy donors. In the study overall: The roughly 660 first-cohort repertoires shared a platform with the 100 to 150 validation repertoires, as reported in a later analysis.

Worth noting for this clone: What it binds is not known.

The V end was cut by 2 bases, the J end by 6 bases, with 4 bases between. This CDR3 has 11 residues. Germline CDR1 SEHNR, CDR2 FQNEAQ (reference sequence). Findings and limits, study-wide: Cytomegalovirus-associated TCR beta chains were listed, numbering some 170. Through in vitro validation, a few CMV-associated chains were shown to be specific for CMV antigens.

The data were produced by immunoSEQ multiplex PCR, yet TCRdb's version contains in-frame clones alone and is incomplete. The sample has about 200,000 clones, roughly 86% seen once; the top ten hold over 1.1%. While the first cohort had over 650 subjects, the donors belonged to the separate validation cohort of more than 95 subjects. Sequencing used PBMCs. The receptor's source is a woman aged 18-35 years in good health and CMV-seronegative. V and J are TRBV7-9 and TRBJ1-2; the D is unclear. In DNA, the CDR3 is TGTGCCAGCAGCTTAACGGATGGCTACACCTTC. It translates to CASSLTDGYTF.